This record covers a single TCR beta chain. Read coverage stops 3 residues before the CDR3 terminus; the germline J gene supplies the remainder. Dot-blot hybridization genotyped cervical HPV amplified with MY09/MY11 PCR. The data belong to a study of T cells in women clearing cervical HPV infection. With 7 bases removed from V and 5 bases from J, the gap between germline ends came to 14 bases. Germline loops: CDR1 LNHDA, CDR2 SQIVND (reference sequence). The CDR3 spans 13 residues. Only in-frame clones appear in the TCRdb table, and some are missing; sequencing was by immunoSEQ multiplex PCR. The table for this sample gives 25,000 to 35,000 clones.

Source material: blood buffy coat. The sequence was collected from a woman aged 18 to 69 with a cervical HPV16 infection that either progressed to CIN3+ or cleared (not recorded which). The V and J genes are TRBV19 and TRBJ2-5; D may match TRBD1 or TRBD2 (5 bases each). CDR3 bases read: TGTGCCAGTAAGGTGAGGGGTATGGAGACC. Protein product: CASKVRGMET. The whole CDR3 protein reads CASKVRGMETQYF.